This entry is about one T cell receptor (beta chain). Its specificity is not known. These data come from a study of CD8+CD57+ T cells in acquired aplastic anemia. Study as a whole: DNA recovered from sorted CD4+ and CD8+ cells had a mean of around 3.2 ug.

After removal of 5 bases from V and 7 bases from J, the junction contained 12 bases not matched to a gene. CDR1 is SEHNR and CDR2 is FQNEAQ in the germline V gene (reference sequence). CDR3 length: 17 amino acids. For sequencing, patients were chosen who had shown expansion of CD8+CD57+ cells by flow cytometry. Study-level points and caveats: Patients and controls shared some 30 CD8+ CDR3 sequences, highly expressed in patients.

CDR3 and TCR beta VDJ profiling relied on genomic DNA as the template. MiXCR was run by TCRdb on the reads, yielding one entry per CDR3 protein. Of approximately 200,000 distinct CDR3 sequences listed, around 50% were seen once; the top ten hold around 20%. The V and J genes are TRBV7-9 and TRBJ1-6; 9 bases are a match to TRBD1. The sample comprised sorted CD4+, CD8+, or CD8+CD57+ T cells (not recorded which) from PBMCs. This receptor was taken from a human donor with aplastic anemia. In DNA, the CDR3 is TGTGCCAGCAGCCCTAATTCCCAACAGGGGGCGAATTCACCCCTCCACTTT. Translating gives CASSPNSQQGANSPLHF.